This TCR beta chain was found in a study of graft-versus-host responses after intestinal transplantation. About the research overall: The study gave all recipients anti-thymocyte globulin induction, then tacrolimus and steroids for roughly 3 years.

The CDR3 loop spans 17 amino acids. Germline lookup yields CDR1 MGHRA and CDR2 YSYEKL. V lost 1 base, J lost 2 bases, and 10 bases stayed unmatched. For this clone: Antigen unknown.

Study conclusions and caveats: High graft-versus-host to host-versus-graft clonal ratios were seen in allografts of patients with graft-donor T cell macrochimerism.

Only in-frame clones appear in the TCRdb table, and some are missing; sequencing was by immunoSEQ multiplex PCR. The sample includes about 24,000 clones, 80% to 90% of them seen just once. The material was PBMCs, obtained around 460 days after intestinal transplant. This rearrangement joins TRBV4-1 to TRBJ2-7; 8 bases match TRBD2. The source of this sequence is a human patient who received an intestinal transplant, so some T cells may come from the graft donor. The chain's CDR3 is CASSQVFQREFTYEQYF. The CDR3 bases are TGCGCCAGCAGCCAAGTGTTCCAGCGGGAGTTTACCTACGAGCAGTACTTC.